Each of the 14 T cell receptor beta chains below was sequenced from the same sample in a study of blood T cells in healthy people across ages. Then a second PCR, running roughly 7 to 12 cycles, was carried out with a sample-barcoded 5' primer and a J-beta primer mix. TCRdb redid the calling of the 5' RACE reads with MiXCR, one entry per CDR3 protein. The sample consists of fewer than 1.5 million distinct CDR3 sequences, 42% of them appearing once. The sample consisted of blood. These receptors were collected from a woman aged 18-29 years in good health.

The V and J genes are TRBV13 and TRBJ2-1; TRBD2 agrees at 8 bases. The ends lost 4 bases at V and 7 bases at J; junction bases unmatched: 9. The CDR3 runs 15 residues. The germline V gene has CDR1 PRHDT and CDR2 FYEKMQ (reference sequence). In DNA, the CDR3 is TGTGCCAGCAGCTCCGAAGCGGGAGCAACGAATGAGCAGTTCTTC. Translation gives CASSSEAGATNEQFF. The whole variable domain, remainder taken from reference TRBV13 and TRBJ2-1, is AAGVIQSPRHLIKEKRETATLKCYPIPRHDTVYWYQQGPGQDPQFLISFYEKMQSDKGSIPDRFSAQQFSDYHSELNMSSLELGDSALYFCASSSEAGATNEQFFGPGTRLTVL.

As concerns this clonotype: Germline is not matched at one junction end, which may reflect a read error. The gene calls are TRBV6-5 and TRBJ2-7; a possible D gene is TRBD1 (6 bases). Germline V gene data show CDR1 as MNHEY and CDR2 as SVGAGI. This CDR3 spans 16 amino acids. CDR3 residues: CVSSYNTGTLSYEQYF. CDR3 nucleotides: TGTGTCAGCAGTTACAATACAGGGACACTTTCCTACGAGCAGTACTTC.

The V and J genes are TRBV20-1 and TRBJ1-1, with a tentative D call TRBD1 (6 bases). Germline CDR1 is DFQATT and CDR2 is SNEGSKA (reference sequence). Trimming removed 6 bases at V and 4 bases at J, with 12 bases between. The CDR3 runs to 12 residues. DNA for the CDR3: TGCAGTGCCAAAGGGGGAAGCACTGAAGCTTTCTTT. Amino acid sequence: CSAKGGSTEAFF.

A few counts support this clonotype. The CDR3 loop is CASSLSRSNEQFF. The CDR3, as DNA: TGTGCCAGCAGCTTAAGCCGTAGCAATGAGCAGTTCTTC. The chain employs TRBV7-8 and TRBJ2-1; D is ambiguous. The germline V and J ends were trimmed by 2 bases and 6 bases, with 8 bases remaining between them. The CDR3 covers 13 residues. CDR1 SGHVS and CDR2 FQNEAQ come from the germline V gene.

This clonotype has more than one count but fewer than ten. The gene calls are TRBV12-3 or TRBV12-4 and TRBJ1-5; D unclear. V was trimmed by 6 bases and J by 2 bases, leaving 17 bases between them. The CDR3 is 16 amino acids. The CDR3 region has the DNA TGTGCCAGCAGGCTGGGTATTATGTACGGCAATCAGCCCCAGCATTTT. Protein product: CASRLGIMYGNQPQHF.

CDR3 protein: CASSWQDSPQETQYF. In DNA, the CDR3 is TGTGCCAGCAGTTGGCAGGACAGTCCCCAAGAGACCCAGTACTTC. The chain couples TRBV2 to TRBJ2-5, with D possibly matching TRBD1 (6 bases). V lost 5 bases and J lost 1, with 14 bases in between. The length of the CDR3 is 15 residues. Germline V gives CDR1 SNHLY, CDR2 FYNNEI.

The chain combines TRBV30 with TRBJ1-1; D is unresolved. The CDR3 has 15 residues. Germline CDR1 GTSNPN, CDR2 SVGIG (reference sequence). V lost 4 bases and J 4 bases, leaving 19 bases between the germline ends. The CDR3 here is CAWIPLEGLGTEAFF. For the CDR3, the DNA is TGTGCCTGGATCCCCCTCGAGGGCTTAGGCACTGAAGCTTTCTTT.

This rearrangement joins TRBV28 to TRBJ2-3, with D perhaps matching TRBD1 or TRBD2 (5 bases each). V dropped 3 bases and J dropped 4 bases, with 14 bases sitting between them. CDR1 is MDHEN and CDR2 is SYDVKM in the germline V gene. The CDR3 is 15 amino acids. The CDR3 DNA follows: TGTGCCAGCAGTTTGTCGGGGCAGAAATCAGATACGCAGTATTTT. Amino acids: CASSLSGQKSDTQYF.

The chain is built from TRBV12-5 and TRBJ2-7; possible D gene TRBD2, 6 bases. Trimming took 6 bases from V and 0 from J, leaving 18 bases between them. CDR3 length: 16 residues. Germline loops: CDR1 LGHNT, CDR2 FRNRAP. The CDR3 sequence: CASGSGVVPFSYEQYF. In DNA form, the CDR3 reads TGTGCTAGTGGCTCGGGAGTAGTGCCATTCTCCTACGAGCAGTACTTC. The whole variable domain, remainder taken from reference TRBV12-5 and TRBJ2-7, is DARVTQTPRHKVTEMGQEVTMRCQPILGHNTVFWYRQTMMQGLELLAYFRNRAPLDDSGMPKDRFSAEMPDATLATLKIQPSEPRDSAVYFCASGSGVVPFSYEQYFGPGTRLTVT.

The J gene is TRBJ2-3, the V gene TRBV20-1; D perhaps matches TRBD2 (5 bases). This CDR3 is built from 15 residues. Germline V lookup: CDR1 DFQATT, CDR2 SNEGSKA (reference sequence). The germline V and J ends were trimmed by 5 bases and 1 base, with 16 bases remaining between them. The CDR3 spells CSAGPLGEGTDTQYF. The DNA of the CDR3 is TGCAGTGCTGGCCCCCTGGGAGAGGGCACAGATACGCAGTATTTT.

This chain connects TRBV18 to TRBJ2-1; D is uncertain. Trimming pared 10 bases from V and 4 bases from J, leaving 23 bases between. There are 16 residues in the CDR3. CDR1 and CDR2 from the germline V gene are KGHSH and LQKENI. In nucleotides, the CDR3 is TGTGCCACCTCTCCTCCTCGGATAGTATCATACAATGAGCAGTTCTTC. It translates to CATSPPRIVSYNEQFF.

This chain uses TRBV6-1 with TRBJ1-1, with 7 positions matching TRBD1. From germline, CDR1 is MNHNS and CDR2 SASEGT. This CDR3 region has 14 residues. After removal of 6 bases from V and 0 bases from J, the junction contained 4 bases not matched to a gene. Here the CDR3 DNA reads TGTGCCAGCAGAGCAGGACAGGTGAACACTGAAGCTTTCTTT. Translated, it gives CASRAGQVNTEAFF.

CDR3 amino acids: CASSLPRLAGALVSYNEQFF. The CDR3 DNA is TGTGCCAGCAGCTTACCTCGACTAGCGGGAGCCCTCGTCTCCTACAATGAGCAGTTCTTC. The V call is TRBV7-2, the J call TRBJ2-1; 12 bases agree with TRBD2. The junction had 11 bases not matched to a gene; V was cut back by 2 bases and J by 0 bases. This CDR3 comprises 20 residues. Germline V lookup: CDR1 SGHTA, CDR2 FQGNSA.

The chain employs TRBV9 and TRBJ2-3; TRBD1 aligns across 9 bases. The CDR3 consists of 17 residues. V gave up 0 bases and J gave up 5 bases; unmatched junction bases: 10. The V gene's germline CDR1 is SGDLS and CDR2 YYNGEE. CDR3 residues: CASSVGNRGRSGDTQYF. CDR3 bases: TGTGCCAGCAGCGTAGGGAACAGGGGGCGCAGTGGAGATACGCAGTATTTT. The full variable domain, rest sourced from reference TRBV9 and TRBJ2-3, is DSGVTQTPKHLITATGQRVTLRCSPRSGDLSVYWYQQSLDQGLQFLIQYYNGEERAKGNILERFSAQQFPDLHSELNLSSLELGDSALYFCASSVGNRGRSGDTQYFGPGTRLTVL.